One and the same sample provided the 9 T cell receptor beta chains below, sequenced in a study of cytomegalovirus exposure and HLA in healthy donors. Only in-frame clones appear in the TCRdb table, and some are missing; sequencing was by immunoSEQ multiplex PCR. The data show 55,000 to 65,000 clones, 85% to 95% seen once. Sequences were obtained from PBMCs. These receptor sequences come from a woman between 18 and 29 years old in good health and CMV-seropositive.

V gene TRBV6-6 combines with J gene TRBJ2-4; the D is unclear. Germline-derived CDR1 and CDR2 are MNHNY and SVGAGI (reference sequence). V was pared by 0 bases and J by 9 bases, with 9 bases between. This CDR3 contains 13 residues. CDR3: CASSYSTLAIQYF. For the CDR3, the DNA is TGTGCCAGCAGTTACTCGACACTTGCCATTCAGTACTTC.

The chain carries TRBV27 and TRBJ2-1; D uncertain. The CDR3 has 15 residues. V lost 0 bases, J lost 2 bases, and 8 bases lay in between. Germline V gene lookup returns CDR1 MNHEY and CDR2 SMNVEV (reference sequence). Here the CDR3 DNA reads TGTGCCAGCAGTTTATCCCCTTTTGCCTACAATGAGCAGTTCTTC. Its translation: CASSLSPFAYNEQFF.

This clone was observed a handful of times. This rearrangement joins TRBV25-1 to TRBJ1-5; D is unclear. The CDR3 sequence is 14 residues long. Per the germline V gene, CDR1 is MGHDK and CDR2 is SYGVNS. V lost 0 bases to trimming and J lost 4 bases, with 7 bases between them. The CDR3 reads CASSEYGQNQPQHF. CDR3 in DNA: TGTGCCAGCAGTGAATATGGGCAGAATCAGCCCCAGCATTTT.

The chain is built from TRBV29-1 and TRBJ2-4; D might be TRBD1 (6 bases). CDR1 is SQVTM, CDR2 ANQGSEA, per germline. The CDR3 has 14 amino acids. Trimming removed 4 bases at V and 8 bases at J, with 18 bases between. For the CDR3, the DNA is TGCAGCGTTGCGCCAGGGGCTAGTAGGGACATTCAGTACTTC. Encoded protein: CSVAPGASRDIQYF.

This chain connects TRBV28 to TRBJ2-3; no reliable D call. Per germline, CDR1 MDHEN and CDR2 SYDVKM. Trimming left V 10 bases short and J 5 bases short, with 13 bases between. This CDR3 is built from 12 residues. This CDR3 is CATSLVGDTQYF. CDR3 nucleotide sequence: TGTGCCACCAGCCTAGTCGGAGATACGCAGTATTTT.

A single count supports this clone. The V call is TRBV27, the J call TRBJ2-5; a weak D match, TRBD2 (5 bases). The length of the CDR3 is 13 residues. Germline assignment: CDR1 MNHEY and CDR2 SMNVEV (reference sequence). The V end lost 6 bases, the J end lost 1 base, and 9 bases lay between the germline ends. CDR3 sequence: CASRSAGQETQYF. In DNA form, the CDR3 reads TGTGCCAGCAGGAGTGCGGGCCAAGAGACCCAGTACTTC.

The rearrangement uses TRBV10-1 and TRBJ2-7, with 8 bases lining up with TRBD2. Germline CDR1 and CDR2: WNHNN and SYGVQD (reference sequence). This CDR3 has 15 amino acids. The V gene end was trimmed by 5 bases and the J gene end by 1 base; junction bases not matched to a gene: 7. CDR3 DNA sequence: TGCGCCAGCAGTAGCAGCGGGAGCCCATCCTACGAGCAGTACTTC. The encoded protein is CASSSSGSPSYEQYF.

The chain recombines TRBV27 with TRBJ1-1; 7 bases are shared with TRBD1. V gave up 5 bases and J gave up 3 bases; unmatched junction bases: 6. The CDR3 sequence is 14 residues long. Germline CDR1 MNHEY, CDR2 SMNVEV (reference sequence). The CDR3 sequence: CASSVTGSYTEAFF. In nucleotides, the CDR3 is TGTGCCAGCAGTGTGACAGGGAGTTACACTGAAGCTTTCTTT.

The V and J genes are TRBV2 and TRBJ2-7; possible D gene TRBD2, 6 bases. The ends were cut back, 10 bases at V and 6 bases at J, with 10 bases in the middle. The CDR3 is 10 residues long. Germline V lookup: CDR1 SNHLY, CDR2 FYNNEI. CDR3 nucleotides: TGTGCCACCGGGGGATCCGAGCAGTACTTC. Translated: CATGGSEQYF.